Below, 13 T cell receptor beta chains from the same sample are listed, as sequenced in a study of monozygotic twins with inflammatory bowel disease (dated by TCRdb to the late 2010s). The library was built by means of 5' RACE. Sequencing instrument: Illumina HiSeq 2500. TCRdb reprocessed the reads and lists each CDR3 protein sequence as a single entry, with no DNA. This sample's table lists over 130,000 distinct CDR3 sequences. Together, the top ten hold 2% to 3% of the sample. Source material: blood. The receptors were gathered from a human donor with ulcerative colitis or Crohn's disease, or a healthy co-twin of an affected twin (not recorded which).

The chain carries TRBV10-3 and TRBJ2-7; TCRdb designates TRBD1, a call that cannot be tested without DNA. Germline loops: CDR1 ENHRY, CDR2 SYGVKD. The CDR3 contains 16 residues. The CDR3 is CAIKAETGGLVYEQYF.

The chain is built from TRBV29-1 and TRBJ2-2; lacking DNA, the TRBD1 call made by TCRdb goes unchecked. Germline CDR1 SQVTM, CDR2 ANQGSEA. There are 13 residues in the CDR3. This CDR3 reads CSVTHAGPGELFF.

The rearrangement uses TRBV5-5 and TRBJ1-5. Germline CDR1 and CDR2: SGHKS and YYEKEE (reference sequence). CDR3 length: 14 residues. This chain's CDR3 is CASSLGRLWQPQHF.

V is TRBV19 and J is TRBJ1-3. Per the germline V gene, CDR1 is LNHDA and CDR2 is SQIVND (reference sequence). The CDR3 has 13 residues. CDR3 sequence reads: CASSIWAGNTIYF.

The CDR3 spells CASSWTGFGYYGYTF. The chain joins TRBV6-5 to TRBJ1-2; the TCRdb D gene call, TRBD1, has no DNA to confirm it. The germline V gene encodes CDR1 MNHEY and CDR2 SVGAGI. CDR3 size: 15 residues.

V and J are TRBV7-2 and TRBJ1-1; TCRdb designates TRBD1, a call that cannot be tested without DNA. Germline assignment: CDR1 SGHTA and CDR2 FQGNSA. The CDR3 totals 13 residues. The CDR3 protein is CASSSDTRTEAFF.

J is TRBJ1-2 and V is TRBV20-1; TCRdb lists TRBD1, though no DNA is available to test this call. Germline values: CDR1 DFQATT, CDR2 SNEGSKA (reference sequence). The CDR3 is made up of 12 amino acids. The CDR3 sequence is CSISGQNYGYTF.

The chain links TRBV20-1 to TRBJ2-7; TCRdb's D call, TRBD1, is unchecked because there is no DNA. Germline CDR1 and CDR2: DFQATT and SNEGSKA (reference sequence). CDR3 length equals 13 residues. The CDR3 spells CSASGITTYEQYF.

The rearrangement uses TRBV7-6 and TRBJ2-7; TCRdb reports TRBD1, a call that lacks DNA to check it against. Germline CDR1 SGHVS, CDR2 FNYEAQ. CDR3 size: 14 residues. The CDR3 reads CASSLGDGSYEQYF.

The chain links TRBV12-3 or TRBV12-4 to TRBJ2-7; TCRdb reports TRBD1, a call that lacks DNA to check it against. The CDR3 consists of 15 residues. The CDR3 loop reads CASSLRTGNSYEQYF.

The chain couples TRBV5-1 to TRBJ2-1. Looked up from germline, CDR1 is SGHRS and CDR2 is YFSETQ. The CDR3 contains 14 residues. The CDR3 sequence: CASSVPDTYNEQFF. Supplemented by reference TRBV5-1 and TRBJ2-1, the full variable domain reads KAGVTQTPRYLIKTRGQQVTLSCSPISGHRSVSWYQQTPGQGLQFLFEYFSETQRNKGNFPGRFSGRQFSNSRSEMNVSTLELGDSALYLCASSVPDTYNEQFFGPGTRLTVL.

The J gene is TRBJ1-1, the V gene TRBV19; TCRdb outputs TRBD1, but without DNA this stays unchecked. CDR1 and CDR2 from the germline V gene are LNHDA and SQIVND (reference sequence). The CDR3 consists of 18 residues. CDR3 residues: CASISQLWTAPSVTEAFF.

The chain carries TRBV20-1 and TRBJ2-3; there is no DNA to check the TCRdb D call of TRBD2. Germline lookup yields CDR1 DFQATT and CDR2 SNEGSKA (reference sequence). CDR3 length equals 15 residues. The CDR3 loop reads CSARDGGGGTDTQYF.